This T cell receptor beta chain was obtained from a study of T-cell memory formation after mild COVID-19. From the 5' RACE reads, TCRdb called clonotypes with MiXCR, one entry per CDR3 protein. The sample contains 150,000 to 200,000 distinct CDR3 sequences, roughly 30% of which appear only once. This CDR3 has 11 amino acids. The ends were cut back, 6 bases at V and 6 bases at J, with 8 bases in the middle. The sample taken for sequencing was PBMCs or a T cell subset sorted from them (not recorded which). The clonotype was recovered from an adult woman who had mild COVID-19 (a few samples of this study predate the infection). Cell type and time point are not known. The chain employs TRBV12-3 or TRBV12-4 and TRBJ1-1; D is unclear. The CDR3 loop reads CASREIAEAFF. For the CDR3, the DNA is TGTGCCAGCAGAGAGATTGCTGAAGCTTTCTTT.